This T cell receptor beta chain is from a study of vaccination effects on CD4 cells after COVID-19. Turning to this clone: Antigen specificity is unknown.

This CDR3 has 11 amino acids. Trimming took 5 bases from V and 5 from J, leaving 7 bases between them. Germline assignment: CDR1 SGHRS and CDR2 YFSETQ. Antigen-specific CD4+ T cells were first expanded with viral peptide pools by the ViraFEST assay and only then sequenced. CD4+ T cells were isolated after 10 days of culture. Participants received two doses of either the BNT162b2 or mRNA-1273 vaccine. Clones were read by immunoSEQ multiplex PCR, and TCRdb kept only the in-frame ones, dropping some. The sample shows around 30,000 clones, just under 75% of them seen only once. This receptor was obtained from a human donor who received a COVID-19 vaccine. The specimen comprised CD4+ T cells from PBMCs cultured with HCoV-229E spike peptides, sampled after COVID-19 vaccination. The V gene is TRBV5-1, the J gene TRBJ1-1, with D possibly TRBD1 on 5 matching bases. CDR3 loop: CASRGETEAFF. The CDR3 DNA is TGCGCCAGCAGAGGGGAAACTGAAGCTTTCTTT.